This T cell receptor (beta chain) is drawn from a study of OX40 agonist ivuxolimab in advanced cancers. The overall study: An anti-OX40 (CD134) antibody with agonistic activity, ivuxolimab, was administered to patients. Every patient in dose escalation had hepatocellular carcinoma, melanoma, renal cell or head and neck cancer.

V was clipped by 3 bases and J by 9 bases, with 15 bases between them. CDR3 length: 15 residues. Germline V CDR1 and CDR2: SGHDN, FVKESK. Points from the study as a whole: Among the lowest levels of clonal expansion were found in partial responders at 0.1-3.0 mg/kg.

With autoimmune disease history or systemic immunosuppression, patients were excluded. Assay used: immunoSEQ multiplex PCR; TCRdb lists only in-frame clones, some missing. The data contain under 90,000 clones, roughly nine tenths of them singletons. This clone is a singleton in its sample. The antigen is undetermined. This clonotype was obtained from an adult with an advanced solid tumor such as melanoma, head and neck, liver or kidney cancer. The sample was CD4+ or CD8+ T cells sorted from blood, taken in a trial of the OX40 agonist ivuxolimab. V is TRBV14 and J is TRBJ1-6; D may be TRBD1 (5 bases). The CDR3, as DNA: TGTGCCAGCAGCCATGGCGGGAGGGGAGTTTCACCCCTCCACTTT. Translation: CASSHGGRGVSPLHF.